The 18 T cell receptor beta chains reported below all come from one sample, sequenced in a study of cytomegalovirus exposure and HLA in healthy donors. Amplification used 60 Vbeta primers and 13 Jbeta primers. Sequencing was performed with immunoSEQ multiplex PCR; in TCRdb, only in-frame clones are kept and a portion is missing. Found here are about 89,000 clones, roughly 80% of them singletons; the top ten hold less than 4.5%. Sequencing was carried out using PBMCs. The receptors here all came from a man aged 25 to 40 in good health and CMV-seronegative.

Points on this clone: Other DNA variants within this sample encode the same CDR3. The chain uses TRBV5-1 and TRBJ1-1; TRBD1 matches at 9 bases. The V gene's germline CDR1 is SGHRS and CDR2 YFSETQ. This CDR3 comprises 14 residues. J gave up 2 bases and V 4 bases, and 3 bases lay outside the gene matches. The DNA of the CDR3 is TGCGCCAGCAGCATACAGGGGGCTAACACTGAAGCTTTCTTT. This encodes CASSIQGANTEAFF.

The chain combines TRBV27 with TRBJ1-2; D not resolved. The germline V gene encodes CDR1 MNHEY and CDR2 SMNVEV (reference sequence). V dropped 3 bases and J dropped 2 bases, with 13 bases sitting between them. The CDR3 loop spans 15 amino acids. CDR3 nucleotides: TGTGCCAGCAGTTTCGCCCCGACAAGGAACTATGGCTACACCTTC. It yields the protein CASSFAPTRNYGYTF.

This chain connects TRBV19 to TRBJ1-2; 8 bases match TRBD1. With V trimmed by 6 bases and J by 7 bases, 7 bases remained unmatched. The CDR3 is 13 amino acids. Per the germline V gene, CDR1 is LNHDA and CDR2 is SQIVND (reference sequence). CDR3: CASSPDRAGGYTF. The CDR3 bases are TGTGCCAGTAGCCCGGACAGGGCGGGTGGCTACACCTTC.

V and J are TRBV10-3 and TRBJ1-1; D is possibly TRBD1 (6 bases). V was cut by 5 bases and J by 3 bases, with 10 bases left in between. This CDR3 comprises 13 residues. The germline gives CDR1 ENHRY, CDR2 SYGVKD. For the CDR3, the DNA is TGTGCCATCAGTCAGGGGACCCACACTGAAGCTTTCTTT. It codes for CAISQGTHTEAFF.

Points on this clone: The likely explanation is a read error, given a far larger clone one base away. The chain employs TRBV13 and TRBJ2-7, with D perhaps matching TRBD2 (6 bases). V was shortened by 5 bases and J by 9 bases, with 23 bases between the two germline ends. The CDR3 is made up of 15 amino acids. Germline V lookup: CDR1 PRHDT, CDR2 FYEKMQ (reference sequence). CDR3 loop: CASSPTRGNLNGQYF. CDR3 DNA: TGTGCCAGCAGCCCAACCCGCGGGAACTTGAACGGGCAGTACTTC. Using reference TRBV13 and TRBJ2-7 for the parts outside the CDR3, the full variable domain is AAGVIQSPRHLIKEKRETATLKCYPIPRHDTVYWYQQGPGQDPQFLISFYEKMQSDKGSIPDRFSAQQFSDYHSELNMSSLELGDSALYFCASSPTRGNLNGQYFGPGTRLTVT.

This clone was seen more than once but under ten times. The V call is TRBV30, the J call TRBJ2-5; TRBD2 is a possible D gene (6 bases). The J call is doubtful: the DNA matches TRBJ2-7 better. The CDR3 is made up of 14 amino acids. The V gene's germline CDR1 is GTSNPN and CDR2 SVGIG (reference sequence). DNA for the CDR3: TGTGCCTGGACGACCGGGACTGTTACCTACGAGCAGTACTTC. This translates into CAWTTGTVTYEQYF.

V is TRBV11-2 and J is TRBJ2-1; TRBD2 aligns across 12 bases. Unmatched junction bases numbered 11, after V lost 6 bases and J lost 5 bases. The CDR3 loop spans 17 amino acids. CDR1 and CDR2 from the germline V gene are SGHAT and FQNNGV. CDR3: CASRPLAGGPRNNEQFF. CDR3 in DNA: TGTGCCAGCAGACCTCTAGCGGGAGGGCCGAGAAACAATGAGCAGTTCTTC.

The chain carries TRBV13 and TRBJ1-5, with a tentative D call TRBD1 (5 bases). CDR1 PRHDT and CDR2 FYEKMQ come from the germline V gene (reference sequence). There are 16 residues in the CDR3. Trimming removed 0 bases at V and 7 bases at J, with 16 bases between. CDR3 loop: CASSLGAPTRDQPQHF. The CDR3 bases are TGTGCCAGCAGCTTAGGGGCCCCCACGCGGGACCAGCCCCAGCATTTT.

In its sample, this clone was seen a few times. The chain links TRBV18 to TRBJ2-1; a weak D match, TRBD2 (6 bases). V lost 1 base and J 1 base, leaving 11 bases between the germline ends. CDR1 and CDR2 (germline): KGHSH, LQKENI. This CDR3 is built from 16 residues. For the CDR3, the DNA is TGTGCCAGCTCACCACTGGAGGGTATTTCCTACAATGAGCAGTTCTTC. Residues: CASSPLEGISYNEQFF. The entire variable domain, with the rest obtained from reference TRBV18 and TRBJ2-1, is as follows: NAGVMQNPRHLVRRRGQEARLRCSPMKGHSHVYWYRQLPEEGLKFMVYLQKENIIDESGMPKERFSAEFPKEGPSILRIQQVVRGDSAAYFCASSPLEGISYNEQFFGPGTRLTVL.

The chain recombines TRBV5-4 with TRBJ2-3, with a weak D call TRBD2 (5 bases). Germline values: CDR1 SGHNT, CDR2 YYREEE (reference sequence). The V end lost 5 bases, the J end lost 7 bases, and 26 bases lay between the germline ends. CDR3 length: 17 residues. CDR3 DNA: TGTGCCAGCAGTTCTAAACCAACTAGAAGCGCACGGCATACGCAGTATTTT. Its protein product is CASSSKPTRSARHTQYF. Filled out from reference TRBV5-4 and TRBJ2-3, the complete variable domain reads ETGVTQSPTHLIKTRGQQVTLRCSSQSGHNTVSWYQQALGQGPQFIFQYYREEENGRGNFPPRFSGLQFPNYSSELNVNALELDDSALYLCASSSKPTRSARHTQYFGPGTRLTVL.

The chain uses TRBV5-1 and TRBJ1-1, with TRBD1 matching over 11 bases. The CDR3 is made up of 15 amino acids. Germline assignment: CDR1 SGHRS and CDR2 YFSETQ. The V and J ends lost 5 bases and 1 base, in that order; junction bases with no gene match: 4. The CDR3 protein is CASRQGTGGNTEAFF. The CDR3 nucleotides read TGCGCCAGCAGACAAGGGACAGGGGGGAACACTGAAGCTTTCTTT.

This sequence joins TRBV5-8 and TRBJ1-4; the match to TRBD1 covers 8 bases. V was clipped by 0 bases and J by 2 bases; unmatched bases: 3. Germline V gene lookup returns CDR1 SGHTS and CDR2 YDEGEE. The CDR3 loop spans 16 amino acids. The CDR3 here is CASSLGTGTTNEKLFF. In DNA form, the CDR3 reads TGTGCCAGCAGCTTGGGGACAGGGACTACTAATGAAAAACTGTTTTTT. Looking up the rest from reference TRBV5-8 and TRBJ1-4 gives the full variable domain: EAGVTQSPTHLIKTRGQQATLRCSPISGHTSVYWYQQALGLGLQFLLWYDEGEERNRGNFPPRFSGRQFPNYSSELNVNALELEDSALYLCASSLGTGTTNEKLFFGSGTQLSVL.

The genes are TRBV7-9 and TRBJ1-5, with D possibly being TRBD1 (6 bases). Germline values: CDR1 SEHNR, CDR2 FQNEAQ (reference sequence). Trimming cost V 5 bases and J 6 bases, with 11 bases left between them. This CDR3 comprises 13 residues. Written as DNA, the CDR3 is TGTGCCAGCAGCCCAGAGGGGGTTCAGCCCCAGCATTTT. Protein: CASSPEGVQPQHF.

The chain couples TRBV19 to TRBJ1-1; D is perhaps TRBD1 (6 bases). CDR1 LNHDA and CDR2 SQIVND come from the germline V gene (reference sequence). The germline V and J ends were trimmed by 5 bases and 8 bases, with 12 bases remaining between them. The CDR3 has 12 residues. CDR3 sequence (DNA): TGTGCCAGTAGTCAAACGGGGACAGAAGCTTTCTTT. It yields the protein CASSQTGTEAFF.

This clone came up once. This chain connects TRBV7-6 to TRBJ1-6, with 9 bases matching TRBD1. Per germline, CDR1 SGHVS and CDR2 FNYEAQ. CDR3 length: 18 residues. The ends lost 2 bases at V and 8 bases at J; junction bases unmatched: 13. The CDR3 sequence is CASSLLTGTGNVDSPLHF. CDR3 nucleotides: TGTGCCAGCAGCTTACTAACCGGGACAGGGAATGTTGATTCACCCCTCCACTTT.

This rearrangement joins TRBV7-2 to TRBJ1-6; a weak D match, TRBD1 (6 bases). Trimming left V 6 bases short and J 5 bases short, with 14 bases between. This CDR3 region has 15 residues. Per germline, CDR1 SGHTA and CDR2 FQGNSA. The CDR3, as DNA: TGTGCCAGCAGTCCACAGGGAGACCATAATTCACCCCTCCACTTT. This sequence encodes CASSPQGDHNSPLHF.

The CDR3 coding sequence is TGCGCCAGCAGCTTGGTAGTTAGCGGGTCCGGGGAGCTGTTTTTT. It specifies CASSLVVSGSGELFF. V is TRBV5-1 and J is TRBJ2-2, with 7 nucleotides matching TRBD2. The CDR3 length is 15 residues. Per germline, CDR1 SGHRS and CDR2 YFSETQ. J gave up 6 bases and V 0 bases, and 5 bases lay outside the gene matches.

The rearrangement joins TRBV5-1 to TRBJ2-7, with 7 bases fitting TRBD2. CDR3 length: 16 amino acids. V gave up 1 base and J gave up 3 bases; unmatched junction bases: 10. Per germline, CDR1 SGHRS and CDR2 YFSETQ. CDR3 sequence: CASSLSGGRNGYEQYF. CDR3 in DNA: TGCGCCAGCAGCTTGAGTGGCGGGAGAAACGGCTACGAGCAGTACTTC.